This T cell receptor (beta chain) was found in a study of shared clonotypes between healthy human individuals. All of the donors resided in Nashville, Tennessee, and each was a Caucasian adult. To note about this clone: Antigen specificity is unknown.

Points from the study as a whole: A reduction in generation probabilities was seen for non-shared clonotypes relative to those shared by all four donors.

Only in-frame clones appear in the TCRdb table, and some are missing; sequencing was by immunoSEQ multiplex PCR. The sample lists about 1,500,000 clones; roughly 97% were seen once. The ends lost 8 bases at V and 5 bases at J; junction bases unmatched: 12. Germline V lookup: CDR1 MNHEY, CDR2 SVGAGI. This CDR3 comprises 15 residues. The sequencing sample was made of naive CD4+ T cells sorted from blood. This sample's subset: CD45RA+ positively selected. This sequence originates from a man younger than 40 in good health. The rearrangement links TRBV6-5 to TRBJ2-7, with TRBD1 matching 10 bases. The CDR3 sequence: CASQRPGQGNHEQYF. CDR3 coding DNA: TGTGCCAGCCAAAGACCGGGACAGGGGAACCACGAGCAGTACTTC.